The 8 T cell receptor beta chains presented below share a single source sample, sequenced in a study of shared clonotypes between healthy human individuals. Only in-frame clones appear in the TCRdb table, and some are missing; sequencing was by immunoSEQ multiplex PCR. The table lists millions of clones, more than 80% of them singletons. The sample taken for sequencing was naive CD4+ T cells sorted from blood. The subset here: CD45RA+ positively selected. These receptors originate from a man aged 18 to 35 in good health.

The V call is TRBV5-1, the J call TRBJ2-1; no firm D call. The germline V gene encodes CDR1 SGHRS and CDR2 YFSETQ. Between the trimmed V and J ends, which lost 4 bases and 4 bases, there was a span of 12 bases. The CDR3 spans 14 residues. This chain's CDR3 is CASSAGLEYNEQFF. The CDR3 DNA reads as TGCGCCAGCAGCGCCGGGCTGGAGTACAATGAGCAGTTCTTC.

CDR3 sequence reads: CASSLMDRAGEQFF. The CDR3 nucleotides read TGTGCCAGCAGCTTAATGGACCGGGCGGGTGAGCAGTTCTTC. This chain joins TRBV7-3 and TRBJ2-1, with TRBD2 as a possible D gene (5 bases). Trimming took off 1 base at V and 9 bases at J, with 13 bases between the two ends. Germline CDR1 is SGHTA and CDR2 is FQGTGA. The CDR3 totals 14 residues.

This rearrangement joins TRBV28 to TRBJ1-4; D is possibly TRBD1 (5 bases). The CDR3 is made up of 13 amino acids. Germline V gives CDR1 MDHEN, CDR2 SYDVKM. With 7 bases removed from V and 8 bases from J, the gap between germline ends came to 14 bases. The CDR3 bases are TGTGCCAGCACTTTGGGGGGGGACGAAAAACTGTTTTTT. The encoded protein is CASTLGGDEKLFF.

This chain joins TRBV6-1 and TRBJ1-3, with D unclear. Germline V lookup: CDR1 MNHNS, CDR2 SASEGT. The CDR3 totals 14 residues. The ends were cut back, 8 bases at V and 4 bases at J, with 15 bases in the middle. The CDR3 region has the DNA TGTGCCAGCTACCTCGGGAGTGGCGGAAACACCATATATTTT. Translated: CASYLGSGGNTIYF.

V usage is TRBV2 and J usage is TRBJ2-5, with a tentative D call TRBD1 (5 bases). V was shortened by 4 bases and J by 3 bases, with 9 bases between the two germline ends. In germline, CDR1 is SNHLY, CDR2 FYNNEI. The CDR3 is made up of 13 amino acids. The CDR3, as DNA: TGTGCCAGCAGTGGCAGGGTCGAAGAGACCCAGTACTTC. Protein product: CASSGRVEETQYF.

This clone is a singleton in its sample. The gene calls are TRBV4-2 and TRBJ2-2; TRBD2 might be the D (5 bases). Trimming took 0 bases from V and 1 from J, leaving 9 bases between them. This CDR3 spans 16 amino acids. The germline gives CDR1 LGHNA, CDR2 YNFKEQ. Here the CDR3 DNA reads TGTGCCAGCAGCCAAGATTTTCGGGGGAACACCGGGGAGCTGTTTTTT. This codes for CASSQDFRGNTGELFF.

The V call is TRBV25-1, the J call TRBJ2-1, with 8 nucleotides matching TRBD1. This CDR3 comprises 15 residues. Germline V CDR1 and CDR2: MGHDK, SYGVNS. Losses at the gene ends were 8 bases for V and 5 bases for J; bases not matched to a gene: 11. The CDR3 protein is CASGRRGRLDNEQFF. The CDR3, as DNA: TGTGCCAGCGGACGCAGGGGGCGGCTAGACAATGAGCAGTTCTTC.

The rearrangement joins TRBV19 to TRBJ2-3, with 10 bases matching TRBD2. Trimming took 2 bases from V and 4 from J; bases not matched to a gene: 3. The length of the CDR3 is 15 residues. Germline V gene data show CDR1 as LNHDA and CDR2 as SQIVND (reference sequence). The CDR3 DNA sequence: TGTGCCAGTAGTATAAACCTAGCGGGGGCAGATACGCAGTATTTT. Translation gives CASSINLAGADTQYF.